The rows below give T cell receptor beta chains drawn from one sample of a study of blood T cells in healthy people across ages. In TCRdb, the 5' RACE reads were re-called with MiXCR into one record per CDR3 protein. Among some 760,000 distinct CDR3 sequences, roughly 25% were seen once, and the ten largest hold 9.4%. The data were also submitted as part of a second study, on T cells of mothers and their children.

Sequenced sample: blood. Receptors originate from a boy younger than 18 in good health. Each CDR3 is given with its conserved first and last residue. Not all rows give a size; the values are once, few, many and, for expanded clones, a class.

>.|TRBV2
CASTDGQGSEKLFF
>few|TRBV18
CASSPLIEETQYF
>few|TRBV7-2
CASSSSGGLYTEAFF
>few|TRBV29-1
CSVDGQGNGELFF
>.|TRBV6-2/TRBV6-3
CASSSDRAIITDTQYF
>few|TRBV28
CASRPRSGTISYEQYF
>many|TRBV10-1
CASSESQGVHEQYF
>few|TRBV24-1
CATSDHTTNEKLFF
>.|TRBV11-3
CASSHQQGEYVKTQYF
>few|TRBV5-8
CASEGREKLFF
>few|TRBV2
CASNQGLAGDFKFF
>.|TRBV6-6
CASSRGRTGETQYF
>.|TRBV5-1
CASSTGQGQVVETQYF
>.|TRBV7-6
CASSLDGNGEQYF
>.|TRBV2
CASNGERLAKNIQYF
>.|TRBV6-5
CASSSGTYQREQYF
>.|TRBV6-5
CASERPGQKETQYF
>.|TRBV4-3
CASSQVWGSGDYGYTF
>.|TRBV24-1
CATNVKNTQYF
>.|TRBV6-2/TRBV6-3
CASSLDYSNEQFF
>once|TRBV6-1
CASSEGRGLDNIQHF
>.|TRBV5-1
CASRNERTGGTGELFF
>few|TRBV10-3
CAIKASGSTDTQYF
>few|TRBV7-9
CAGSPPGGETQYF
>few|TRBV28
CASTYGDGRSYEQYF
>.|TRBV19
CASSREAGGEQFF
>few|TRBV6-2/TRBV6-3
CASRGTYLYEQYF
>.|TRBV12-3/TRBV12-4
CASSLRTVKGETQYF
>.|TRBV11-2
CASGGLAKNIQYF
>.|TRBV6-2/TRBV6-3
CASETRGMEGYTF
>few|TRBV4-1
CASSQAGGEQYF
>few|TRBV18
CASSPPDSTNTEAFF
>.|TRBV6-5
CASSYSEGLAAHPAAGELFF
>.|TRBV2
CASRGDSVNTEAFF
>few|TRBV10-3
CATRGASYEQYF